The rows below give T cell receptor beta chains drawn from one sample of a study of blood T cell repertoires in COVID-19. Some clones are missing from TCRdb's copy, which holds only in-frame ones; the method was immunoSEQ multiplex PCR. Among roughly 53,000 clones listed, roughly 77% were seen once. Material for sequencing was peripheral blood. All receptors derive from a man in his 70s with active or convalescent COVID-19. Each CDR3 is given with its conserved first and last residue. Each record gives: CDR3 length, J gene, V gene, D gene, CDR3 protein. A D gene is named only where the DNA matches it firmly.

15 TRBJ2-1 TRBV5-1 NA CASSPEVAVYNEQFF
14 TRBJ1-2 TRBV4-3 NA CASSLRRPGYGYTF
14 TRBJ2-4 TRBV9 NA CAPAGREAKNIQYF
16 TRBJ1-2 TRBV7-2 TRBD1 CASSLGPGTANYGYTF
15 TRBJ1-2 TRBV19 NA CASSIDTGQGEGYTF
15 TRBJ2-1 TRBV11-3 TRBD1 CASSYKGTVYNEQFF
15 TRBJ2-1 TRBV19 TRBD2 CASSSGTSGGNEQFF
13 TRBJ2-7 TRBV9 TRBD1 CASSQDRTYEQYF
15 TRBJ1-1 TRBV9 NA CASSGGGGENTEAFF
15 TRBJ1-5 TRBV24-1 NA CATSESGGFNQPQHF
18 TRBJ1-5 TRBV10-1 TRBD1 CASSGSARGGGNNQPQHF
13 TRBJ1-4 TRBV6-5 NA CAATFGGHEKLFF
16 TRBJ2-2 TRBV7-9 TRBD1 CASSYSGGAPVGELFF
12 TRBJ1-1 TRBV28 NA CASHTQNTEAFF
14 TRBJ1-4 TRBV6-6 TRBD1 CALGQGAANEKLFF
16 TRBJ1-4 TRBV24-1 NA CATSESGELANEKLFF
18 TRBJ2-1 TRBV5-1 TRBD2 CASSLAAGTSGGHNEQFF
13 TRBJ1-2 TRBV7-2 TRBD1 CASSPGQGYGYTF
14 TRBJ1-5 TRBV6-1 TRBD1 CASSDRGHEQPQHF
14 TRBJ2-1 TRBV5-6 NA CASSWTSRADEQFF
18 TRBJ2-1 TRBV19 TRBD2 CASTTSGGDVAAYNEQFF
15 TRBJ1-1 TRBV7-2 NA CASSLNGGLGAEAFF
13 TRBJ2-1 TRBV19 NA CASSIGSNNEQFF
11 TRBJ1-2 TRBV29-1 TRBD1 CSVTGGHGYTF
13 TRBJ2-5 TRBV6-5 TRBD1 CASSDRGRETQYF
14 TRBJ2-7 TRBV7-9 TRBD1 CASSVGQGYYEQYF
15 TRBJ2-1 TRBV30 TRBD2 CAWNSGGAEFNEQFF
17 TRBJ2-2 TRBV7-3 TRBD1 CASSLILTGVNTGELFF